The following is a T cell receptor (beta chain) sequence with its context. Antigen unknown. Study-wide results and caveats: Tumor Tregs overlapped most with tumor, then blood, naive CD4+ cells.

V lost 3 bases to trimming and J lost 5 bases, with 17 bases between them. The CDR3 covers 16 residues. CDR1 MDHEN and CDR2 SYDVKM come from the germline V gene. CD4+CD45RO+CD25- cells were isolated as memory CD4+ T cells. TCRdb analysed the 5' RACE reads with MiXCR anew, one entry per CDR3 protein. The sample includes more than 45,000 distinct CDR3 sequences, around a quarter seen only once; the top ten take roughly 3.3%. The chain couples TRBV28 to TRBJ2-4; D is perhaps TRBD1 (6 bases). Source material: tumor-infiltrating memory CD4+ T cells sorted from the breast tumor. Subset of the sample: memory CD4+ T cells, CD4+CD45RO+CD25-. The clonotype originates from a female donor with breast cancer. CDR3 amino acids: CASSFPGQTTENIQYF. The CDR3, as DNA: TGTGCCAGCAGTTTTCCCGGACAGACGACGGAAAACATTCAGTACTTC. Using reference TRBV28 and TRBJ2-4 for the parts outside the CDR3, the full variable domain is DVKVTQSSRYLVKRTGEKVFLECVQDMDHENMFWYRQDPGLGLRLIYFSYDVKMKEKGDIPEGYSVSREKKERFSLILESASTNQTSMYLCASSFPGQTTENIQYFGAGTRLSVL.